This passage covers 7 T cell receptor beta chains from one sample sequenced in a study of cytomegalovirus exposure and HLA in healthy donors. The PCR made use of 60 Vbeta and 13 Jbeta primers. Some clones are missing from TCRdb's copy, which holds only in-frame ones; the method was immunoSEQ multiplex PCR. Here the sample spans 120,000 or so clones, under 85% being singletons. Specimen: PBMCs. Receptors were obtained from a woman between 45 and 65 years old in good health and CMV-seropositive.

For the CDR3, the DNA is TGCGCCAGCAGCTTGGAATTGTCGCAGGGAGGAACCTACGAGCAGTACTTC. Translated, it gives CASSLELSQGGTYEQYF. This chain links TRBV5-1 with TRBJ2-7; weak D call: TRBD2 (6 bases). The CDR3 has 17 residues. The germline gives CDR1 SGHRS, CDR2 YFSETQ. V gave up 0 bases and J gave up 2 bases, with 18 bases separating them.

The rearrangement joins TRBV11-3 to TRBJ2-1; 9 bases match TRBD1. Germline lookup yields CDR1 SGHNT and CDR2 YENEEA. The CDR3 contains 17 residues. After removal of 3 bases from V and 5 bases from J, the junction contained 11 bases not matched to a gene. CDR3: CASSFHRPGQGNNEQFF. DNA for the CDR3: TGTGCCAGCAGCTTCCACCGACCGGGACAGGGTAACAATGAGCAGTTCTTC.

The chain combines TRBV6-6 with TRBJ1-5; no reliable D call. The CDR3 consists of 14 residues. Germline V gene sequence: CDR1 MNHNY, CDR2 SVGAGI (reference sequence). Trimming shortened V by 7 bases and J by 4 bases, and 14 bases separated the two germline ends. Here the CDR3 reads CASTDYNPNQPQHF. The CDR3, as DNA: TGTGCCAGCACCGACTATAACCCGAATCAGCCCCAGCATTTT.

The CDR3 loop reads CASSPTEQETQYF. DNA for the CDR3: TGTGCCAGCTCACCAACCGAGCAAGAGACCCAGTACTTC. The V call is TRBV18, the J call TRBJ2-5, with no clear D. CDR1 is KGHSH, CDR2 LQKENI, per germline. V was shortened by 2 bases and J by 2 bases, with 6 bases between the two germline ends. CDR3 length equals 13 residues.

This chain uses TRBV4-2 with TRBJ2-5, with a possible D match to TRBD2 (6 bases). Germline V gives CDR1 LGHNA, CDR2 YNFKEQ. This CDR3 is 18 amino acids long. V lost 3 bases and J lost 1, with 21 bases in between. For the CDR3, the DNA is TGTGCCAGCAGCCAGAAAGGGAGGCTAGCGACTATCCAAGAGACCCAGTACTTC. This translates into CASSQKGRLATIQETQYF.

The rearrangement links TRBV2 to TRBJ2-5, with 7 bases matching TRBD2. CDR3 length: 15 amino acids. V gave up 3 bases and J gave up 3 bases; unmatched junction bases: 7. The germline V gene has CDR1 SNHLY and CDR2 FYNNEI. Written as DNA, the CDR3 is TGTGCCAGCAGTGAGATTGGGGGGGAGAAAGAGACCCAGTACTTC. Protein product: CASSEIGGEKETQYF.

This clone was observed a handful of times. The rearrangement joins TRBV6-1 to TRBJ2-7; D gene ambiguous. V was cut by 8 bases and J by 6 bases, with 17 bases left in between. The CDR3 runs to 13 residues. The germline V gene has CDR1 MNHNS and CDR2 SASEGT. This chain's CDR3 is CASAPNLASEQYF. CDR3 DNA sequence: TGTGCCAGCGCCCCGAACTTAGCAAGCGAGCAGTACTTC.